These T cell receptor beta chains were read from a single sample in a study of CXCR3-negative and CXCR3-positive naive CD8 T cells. For each CDR3 protein, TCRdb gives one entry from its re-call of the 5' RACE reads, without DNA. This table lists 6,000 to 8,500 distinct CDR3 sequences. The sample taken for sequencing was naive CXCR3- CD8+ T cells from blood. The receptors stem from a human donor in good health. Some clones in this sample may be carry-over from other donors' samples. Both conserved end residues are part of each CDR3. For some rows the clone size is stated as once, few or many, or as a class when expanded; others skip it.

J gene	V gene	clone size	CDR3 protein
TRBJ1-1	TRBV6-5	-	CASSYEGGTEAFF
TRBJ1-5	TRBV7-8	-	CASSTPGHGSGSQHF
TRBJ2-1	TRBV5-5	medium-sized	CASSLAHMKLAGVREQFF
TRBJ2-2	TRBV29-1	-	CSVKRGNTGELFF
TRBJ1-1	TRBV28	-	CASSFGKKTEAFF
TRBJ2-5	TRBV11-2	-	CASSLDGQETQYF
TRBJ2-3	TRBV5-1	-	CASSLASVGARTDTQYF
TRBJ1-2	TRBV2	-	CAKTSQWDGYTF
TRBJ2-5	TRBV5-1	medium-sized	CASSLELAGALGETQYF
TRBJ1-6	TRBV6-5	medium-sized	CASSSITGDNSPLHF
TRBJ2-1	TRBV7-3	medium-sized	CASSSQAGGSYNEQFF